Listed here are 8 T cell receptor beta chains from one sample, sequenced in a study of T-cell memory formation after mild COVID-19. Each CDR3 protein is one row after TCRdb ran MiXCR on the 5' RACE reads. The sample records under 450,000 distinct CDR3 sequences, roughly 19% being singletons. The sample consisted of PBMCs or a T cell subset sorted from them (not recorded which). These receptors were taken from a man between 18 and 29 years old who had mild COVID-19 (a few samples of this study predate the infection). Cell type and time point are not known.

This clonotype was found a few times. This sequence joins TRBV4-2 and TRBJ2-5, with D tentatively TRBD1 or TRBD2 (6 bases each). V lost 1 base and J 4 bases, leaving 22 bases between the germline ends. Germline loops: CDR1 LGHNA, CDR2 YNFKEQ. This CDR3 contains 18 residues. CDR3 nucleotide sequence: TGTGCCAGCAGCCAAGCGTGGACTATTGGGACAAGAGGAGAGACCCAGTACTTC. Its protein is CASSQAWTIGTRGETQYF.

The chain's CDR3 is CASSLGRVAFETQYF. CDR3 DNA: TGTGCCAGCAGCTTAGGTCGAGTTGCATTTGAGACCCAGTACTTC. The chain employs TRBV7-9 and TRBJ2-5, with D uncertain. V was pared by 1 base and J by 5 bases, with 14 bases between. Per the germline V gene, CDR1 is SEHNR and CDR2 is FQNEAQ (reference sequence). This CDR3 region has 15 residues.

The CDR3 DNA sequence: TGCGCCAGCAGCTCGAGGACAGGGCGAGGAGAACGAGCTTTCTTT. Its protein product is CASSSRTGRGERAFF. The chain combines TRBV5-1 with TRBJ1-1; 8 bases align to TRBD1. The CDR3 sequence is 15 residues long. V was pared by 3 bases and J by 10 bases, with 14 bases of the junction left unmatched. In germline, CDR1 is SGHRS, CDR2 YFSETQ.

The gene calls are TRBV20-1 and TRBJ1-3; 7 nucleotides align to TRBD1. V lost 7 bases to trimming and J lost 1 base; unmatched junction nucleotides: 7. This CDR3 spans 14 amino acids. Germline V gives CDR1 DFQATT, CDR2 SNEGSKA (reference sequence). In DNA form, the CDR3 reads TGCAGTGTTCAGGCGGACAGGTCTGGAAACACCATATATTTT. Translating gives CSVQADRSGNTIYF.

This clonotype was observed a few times. The genes are TRBV5-6 and TRBJ2-7, with 12 nucleotides matching TRBD1. The CDR3 has 15 amino acids. From germline, CDR1 is SGHDT and CDR2 YYEEEE. After removal of 4 bases from V and 4 bases from J, the junction contained 6 bases not matched to a gene. In DNA form, the CDR3 reads TGTGCCAGCAGCCCGGGACAGGGGGCGGATTACGAGCAGTACGTC. This sequence encodes CASSPGQGADYEQYV.

The chain joins TRBV6-6 to TRBJ2-7; no reliable D call. V was shortened by 2 bases and J by 3 bases, with 11 bases between the two germline ends. CDR1 and CDR2 (germline): MNHNY, SVGAGI (reference sequence). The CDR3 runs 14 residues. The CDR3 protein is CASSYGAKFYEQYV. The CDR3 DNA follows: TGTGCCAGCAGTTACGGCGCTAAATTCTACGAGCAGTACGTC.

This clonotype has only a few counts. CDR3 nucleotides: TGTGCCAGCAGCTTACGGGACAGGGGGCATGAGCAGTTCTTC. Protein: CASSLRDRGHEQFF. V usage is TRBV5-4 and J usage is TRBJ2-1, with 12 bases matching TRBD1. CDR1 is SGHNT, CDR2 YYREEE, per germline (reference sequence). After removal of 2 bases from V and 8 bases from J, the junction contained 2 bases not matched to a gene. The CDR3 extends over 14 amino acids.

The V and J genes are TRBV6-2 or TRBV6-3 and TRBJ1-5, with 8 bases identical to TRBD1. The germline gives CDR1 MNHEY, CDR2 SVGEGT. The CDR3 has 16 residues. The ends lost 10 bases at V and 3 bases at J; junction bases unmatched: 14. Here the CDR3 reads CATASATGASNQPQHF. CDR3 bases: TGTGCCACCGCTTCTGCGACAGGGGCATCCAATCAGCCCCAGCATTTT.